Below are 22 T cell receptor beta chains sequenced from a single sample in a study of cytomegalovirus exposure and HLA in healthy donors. Both 60 Vbeta primers and 13 Jbeta primers went into the PCR. TCRdb's table, derived via immunoSEQ multiplex PCR, lists solely in-frame clones and lacks some. Of around 98,000 clones listed, under 75% are singletons. Source material: PBMCs. The receptors shown here come from a female donor in good health and CMV-seronegative.

The rearrangement uses TRBV14 and TRBJ1-2; weak D call: TRBD1 (5 bases). Trimming cost V 4 bases and J 5 bases, with 11 bases left between them. The CDR3 runs 13 residues. The germline CDR1 and CDR2 sequences are SGHDN and FVKESK. CDR3 loop: CASSLSDRYGYTF. In nucleotides, the CDR3 is TGTGCCAGCAGCCTTTCAGACAGATATGGCTACACCTTC.

The chain links TRBV25-1 to TRBJ1-1; a weak D match, TRBD1 (6 bases). V lost 4 bases and J 5 bases, leaving 17 bases between the germline ends. The germline V gene has CDR1 MGHDK and CDR2 SYGVNS. This CDR3 is 15 amino acids long. CDR3 amino acids: CASSVGGGAWTEAFF. The DNA for the CDR3 is TGTGCCAGCAGTGTCGGCGGGGGCGCCTGGACTGAAGCTTTCTTT. Based on the CDR3 plus reference TRBV25-1 and TRBJ1-1, the full variable domain is EADIYQTPRYLVIGTGKKITLECSQTMGHDKMYWYQQDPGMELHLIHYSYGVNSTEKGDLSSESTVSRIRTEHFPLTLESARPSHTSQYLCASSVGGGAWTEAFFGQGTRLTVV.

V is TRBV30 and J is TRBJ2-6, with 8 bases fitting TRBD1. Germline CDR1 reads GTSNPN; CDR2 reads SVGIG (reference sequence). J was trimmed by 0 bases and V by 3 bases; bases with no gene match: 4. This CDR3 has 16 residues. CDR3 loop: CAWSGTGFSGANVLTF. CDR3 DNA sequence: TGTGCCTGGAGCGGGACAGGTTTCTCTGGGGCCAACGTCCTGACTTTC.

The CDR3: CASSWGPRGAKNIQYF. The CDR3 DNA follows: TGCGCCAGCAGCTGGGGGCCCAGGGGTGCCAAAAACATTCAGTACTTC. The chain employs TRBV5-1 and TRBJ2-4; tentatively, D is TRBD1 (6 bases). The CDR3 has 16 amino acids. The V gene's germline CDR1 is SGHRS and CDR2 YFSETQ. The V gene lost 3 bases and the J gene lost 1 base, with 14 bases spanning the gap.

The chain has TRBV10-3 and TRBJ2-5, with 7 nucleotides matching TRBD2. The CDR3 totals 14 residues. Unmatched junction bases numbered 8, after V lost 8 bases and J lost 2 bases. The germline V gene encodes CDR1 ENHRY and CDR2 SYGVKD. The CDR3 coding sequence is TGTGCCATCGGGGCCGGGACTACTCAAGAGACCCAGTACTTC. Translating gives CAIGAGTTQETQYF.

CDR3 loop: CASSVGLARTNEQFF. In nucleotides, the CDR3 is TGTGCCAGCAGCGTCGGACTAGCGAGAACCAATGAGCAGTTCTTC. This sequence joins TRBV9 and TRBJ2-1; 9 bases align to TRBD2. The germline V gene encodes CDR1 SGDLS and CDR2 YYNGEE. Trimming cost V 2 bases and J 6 bases; bases outside gene matches: 6. The CDR3 has 15 amino acids. Supplemented by reference TRBV9 and TRBJ2-1, the full variable domain reads DSGVTQTPKHLITATGQRVTLRCSPRSGDLSVYWYQQSLDQGLQFLIQYYNGEERAKGNILERFSAQQFPDLHSELNLSSLELGDSALYFCASSVGLARTNEQFFGPGTRLTVL.

On this clone: An end of the junction differs from the germline gene, which may be a read error. The chain uses TRBV7-7 and TRBJ2-5; D may be TRBD2 (5 bases). This CDR3 has 12 residues. CDR1 and CDR2 (germline): SSHAT, FNYEAQ (reference sequence). CDR3 residues: CASSLRGETQYF. DNA for the CDR3: TGTGCTAGCAGCCTCCGCGGGGAGACCCAGTACTTC.

This chain connects TRBV9 to TRBJ1-5, with D perhaps matching TRBD1 (6 bases). This CDR3 has 15 amino acids. The ends were cut back, 0 bases at V and 0 bases at J, with 7 bases in the middle. Germline CDR1 SGDLS, CDR2 YYNGEE. This chain's CDR3 is CASSVGTASNQPQHF. The CDR3 DNA reads TGTGCCAGCAGCGTAGGGACAGCTAGCAATCAGCCCCAGCATTTT.

In its sample, this clone was seen once. In DNA, the CDR3 is TGTGCCAGCAGCTTAGGATCTAGCGGGAGGCCTAATGAGCAGTTCTTC. It codes for CASSLGSSGRPNEQFF. The chain couples TRBV7-9 to TRBJ2-1; 11 nucleotides line up with TRBD2. Trimming removed 1 base from V and 7 bases from J; junction bases left unmatched: 6. Germline V gives CDR1 SEHNR, CDR2 FQNEAQ (reference sequence). CDR3 length: 16 residues. Supplemented by reference TRBV7-9 and TRBJ2-1, the full variable domain reads DTGVSQNPRHKITKRGQNVTFRCDPISEHNRLYWYRQTLGQGPEFLTYFQNEAQLEKSRLLSDRFSAERPKGSFSTLEIQRTEQGDSAMYLCASSLGSSGRPNEQFFGPGTRLTVL.

This clone turned up a few times. V usage is TRBV5-1 and J usage is TRBJ1-2, with D unclear. Germline CDR1 is SGHRS and CDR2 is YFSETQ. Deletions cut 0 bases from V and 4 bases from J, with 10 bases between. The CDR3 runs 14 residues. The DNA of the CDR3 is TGCGCCAGCAGCTTGGACCCGGTAGTCTATGGCTACACCTTC. Protein: CASSLDPVVYGYTF. The full variable domain, completed using reference TRBV5-1 and TRBJ1-2, is KAGVTQTPRYLIKTRGQQVTLSCSPISGHRSVSWYQQTPGQGLQFLFEYFSETQRNKGNFPGRFSGRQFSNSRSEMNVSTLELGDSALYLCASSLDPVVYGYTFGSGTRLTVV.

The chain couples TRBV28 to TRBJ2-5; a weak D match, TRBD1 (5 bases). This CDR3 is 16 amino acids long. Trimming cost V 4 bases and J 4 bases, with 19 bases left between them. Per the germline V gene, CDR1 is MDHEN and CDR2 is SYDVKM. The CDR3 region is CASSSTVGQGIETQYF. The CDR3 bases are TGTGCCAGCAGTTCCACCGTGGGTCAGGGCATAGAGACCCAGTACTTC.

This chain connects TRBV11-3 to TRBJ1-1; TRBD1 aligns across 7 bases. This CDR3 spans 15 amino acids. Per germline, CDR1 SGHNT and CDR2 YENEEA. Trimming took 5 bases from V and 1 from J; bases not matched to a gene: 7. The DNA for the CDR3 is TGTGCCAGCAGCCCAATACAGGGGACGAACACTGAAGCTTTCTTT. Its protein product is CASSPIQGTNTEAFF.

V usage is TRBV11-2 and J usage is TRBJ2-7, with D uncertain. The germline V gene has CDR1 SGHAT and CDR2 FQNNGV. The V end was cut by 0 bases, the J end by 3 bases, with 15 bases between. The length of the CDR3 is 16 residues. In DNA, the CDR3 is TGTGCCAGCAGCTTAGATCATTGGAGTTCCTACTACGAGCAGTACTTC. It codes for CASSLDHWSSYYEQYF.

This clone is a singleton in its sample. This chain connects TRBV10-3 to TRBJ1-2; TRBD1 is a possible D gene (5 bases). CDR1 and CDR2 from the germline V gene are ENHRY and SYGVKD. The CDR3 totals 16 residues. Trimming left V 0 bases short and J 4 bases short, with 15 bases between. The CDR3 DNA reads TGTGCCATCAGTGAGTCGACGGGGGGGGGTTTCTATGGCTACACCTTC. Translation: CAISESTGGGFYGYTF.

V gene TRBV25-1 combines with J gene TRBJ1-2; D not certain. Germline V gives CDR1 MGHDK, CDR2 SYGVNS. Deletions cut 4 bases from V and 4 bases from J, with 7 bases between. The CDR3 contains 12 residues. The CDR3: CASSAAVYGYTF. CDR3 DNA sequence: TGTGCCAGCAGTGCGGCGGTCTATGGCTACACCTTC.

The chain links TRBV7-9 to TRBJ2-1; 7 bases are shared with TRBD1. V gave up 3 bases and J gave up 2 bases; unmatched junction bases: 7. The V gene's germline CDR1 is SEHNR and CDR2 FQNEAQ (reference sequence). This CDR3 comprises 16 residues. The CDR3 DNA sequence: TGTGCCAGCAGCTTTCTACAGGGGAGAACCTACAATGAGCAGTTCTTC. This sequence encodes CASSFLQGRTYNEQFF. Supplemented by reference TRBV7-9 and TRBJ2-1, the full variable domain reads DTGVSQNPRHKITKRGQNVTFRCDPISEHNRLYWYRQTLGQGPEFLTYFQNEAQLEKSRLLSDRFSAERPKGSFSTLEIQRTEQGDSAMYLCASSFLQGRTYNEQFFGPGTRLTVL.

This clone was seen a single time. The genes are TRBV19 and TRBJ1-5; 7 nucleotides align to TRBD1. V was pared by 1 base and J by 4 bases, with 4 bases of the junction left unmatched. The CDR3 totals 15 residues. The germline V gene has CDR1 LNHDA and CDR2 SQIVND (reference sequence). The DNA for the CDR3 is TGTGCCAGTAGTATAGCCTCCAGGGGGAATCAGCCCCAGCATTTT. It is translated as CASSIASRGNQPQHF.

The chain carries TRBV21-1 and TRBJ1-1; TRBD1, the table's D call, lacks a check against the DNA. TRBV21-1 corresponds to a pseudogene. This CDR3 region has 14 residues. The CDR3 protein is CASSSRQTNTEAFF. The CDR3 region has the DNA TGTGCCAGCAGCAGTAGACAGACGAACACTGAAGCTTTCTTT.

V gene TRBV5-4 combines with J gene TRBJ2-1; D may be TRBD1 (6 bases). Looked up from germline, CDR1 is SGHNT and CDR2 is YYREEE (reference sequence). The CDR3 runs 14 residues. V was clipped by 4 bases and J by 5 bases, with 13 bases between them. For the CDR3, the DNA is TGTGCCAGCAGCGCCAGGACAGAGCACAATGAGCAGTTCTTC. Protein: CASSARTEHNEQFF.

A few counts support this clone. The chain has TRBV6-6 and TRBJ1-3; no clear D gene. CDR3 length: 14 residues. The germline gives CDR1 MNHNY, CDR2 SVGAGI (reference sequence). Trimming shortened V by 10 bases and J by 0 bases, and 13 bases separated the two germline ends. CDR3 region: CATRTLSSGNTIYF. The CDR3 bases are TGTGCCACCCGGACTCTCAGCTCTGGAAACACCATATATTTT.

This chain connects TRBV7-2 to TRBJ1-2; tentatively, D is TRBD1 (5 bases). Between the trimmed V and J ends, which lost 5 bases and 3 bases, there was a span of 19 bases. CDR1 is SGHTA and CDR2 is FQGNSA in the germline V gene. The CDR3 runs 16 residues. The CDR3: CASSPSLARGYYGYTF. CDR3 DNA sequence: TGTGCCAGCAGCCCTTCCCTCGCCCGGGGGTACTATGGCTACACCTTC.

The V call is TRBV13, the J call TRBJ2-1, with TRBD2 matching 13 bases. Germline CDR1 and CDR2: PRHDT and FYEKMQ (reference sequence). The V and J ends lost 5 bases and 8 bases, in that order; junction bases with no gene match: 9. The CDR3 has 16 amino acids. CDR3 loop: CASSPPGTSGVYEQFF. The CDR3, as DNA: TGTGCCAGCAGCCCCCCCGGGACTAGCGGGGTTTATGAGCAGTTCTTC.